This T cell receptor (beta chain) was sequenced for a study of cytomegalovirus exposure and HLA in healthy donors. Study background: Approximately 80 million unique TCRs, all from HLA-typed donors, were included in an early release of the data. The study, taken as a whole, reports: TRBV6-2, TRBV6-3 and some other V segments were excluded as indistinguishable. In a later analysis, V- and J-gene trimming of beta chains associated with a DCLRE1C missense variant, replicated independently.

PCR was performed using 60 Vbeta and 13 Jbeta primers. Here immunoSEQ multiplex PCR was the method, and the copy in TCRdb shows in-frame clones only, minus some. The data show around 120,000 clones, with about 81% seen just once and 5.9% held by the top ten. As to this clone: Its antigen is still unknown.

V lost 6 bases to trimming and J lost 4 bases; unmatched junction nucleotides: 11. From germline, CDR1 is MNHNY and CDR2 SVGAGI (reference sequence). CDR3 length: 15 amino acids. Sequencing was performed on PBMCs. V is TRBV6-6 and J is TRBJ1-1, with TRBD1 matching 7 bases. The receptor comes from a middle-aged woman in good health and CMV-seropositive. The CDR3 loop is CASSLERGGGTEAFF. The CDR3 coding sequence is TGTGCCAGCAGCCTAGAGAGAGGGGGCGGCACTGAAGCTTTCTTT.